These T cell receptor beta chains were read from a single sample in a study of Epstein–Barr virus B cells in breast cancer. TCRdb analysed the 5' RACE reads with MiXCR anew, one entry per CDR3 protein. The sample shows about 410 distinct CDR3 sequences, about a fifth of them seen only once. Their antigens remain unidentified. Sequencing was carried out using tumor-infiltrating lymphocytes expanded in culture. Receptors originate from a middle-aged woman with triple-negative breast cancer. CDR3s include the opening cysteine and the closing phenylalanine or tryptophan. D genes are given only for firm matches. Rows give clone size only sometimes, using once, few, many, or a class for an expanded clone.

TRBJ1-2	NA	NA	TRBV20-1	TGCAGTGCTGGCGGAGGTAACTATGGCTACACCTTC	CSAGGGNYGYTF
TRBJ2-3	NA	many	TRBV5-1	TGCGCCAGCAGCCAACAGGGCCGCAGGATTATCTTGTCGCGCACAGATACGCAGTATTTT	CASSQQGRRIILSRTDTQYF
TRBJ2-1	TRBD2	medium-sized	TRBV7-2	TGTGCCAGCAGCTTAGTGGATGGTGAGCGGGGGGCCTTCGGTGAGCAGTTCTTC	CASSLVDGERGAFGEQFF
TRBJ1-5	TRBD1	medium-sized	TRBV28	TGTGCCAGCAGCGGGACAGGGAAAGATAGCAATCAGCCCCAGCATTTT	CASSGTGKDSNQPQHF
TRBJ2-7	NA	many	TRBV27	TGTGCCAGCAGTTCGGGCAGCTACTACGAGCAGTACTTC	CASSSGSYYEQYF
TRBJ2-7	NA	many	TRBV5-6	TGTGCCAGCAGCTTGTGGCGGACAGCTCCCCGGGAGCAGTACTTC	CASSLWRTAPREQYF
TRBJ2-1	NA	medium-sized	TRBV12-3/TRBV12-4	TGTGCCAGCAGTTTGGGAAGGCGGGGTAACAATGAGCAGTTCTTC	CASSLGRRGNNEQFF
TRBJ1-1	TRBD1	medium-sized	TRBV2	TGTGCCAGCAGGACAGGGAGCACTGAAGCTTTCTTT	CASRTGSTEAFF
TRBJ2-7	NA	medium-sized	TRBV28	TGTGCCAGCAGCGCCGACCGGAGCTCCTACGAGCAGTACTTC	CASSADRSSYEQYF
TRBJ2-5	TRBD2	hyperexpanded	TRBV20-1	TGCAGTGCTAGAGATCAGGGCGGGAGAGCGGAGACCCAGTACTTC	CSARDQGGRAETQYF
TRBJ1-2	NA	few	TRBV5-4	TGTGCCAGCAGCTTGTTTGCGGGTGGCTACACCTTC	CASSLFAGGYTF
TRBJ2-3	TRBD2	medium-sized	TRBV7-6	TGTGCCAGCAGCTTAGTTCCAGCGGGGAGCACAGATACGCAGTATTTT	CASSLVPAGSTDTQYF
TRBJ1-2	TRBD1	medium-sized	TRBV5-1	TGCGCCAGCAGCTGGTGGGGACAGGGGAAGTACGGCTACACCTTC	CASSWWGQGKYGYTF
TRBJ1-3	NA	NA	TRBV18	TGTGCCAGCTCACCGACAGCGGAAGGAAACACCATATATTTT	CASSPTAEGNTIYF
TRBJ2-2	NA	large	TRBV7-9	TGTGCCAGCAGCCTCTGGCCCGGGGAGCTGTTTTTT	CASSLWPGELFF
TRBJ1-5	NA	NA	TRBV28	TGTGCCAGCACCCACCCCCGTGGGCCCCAGCATTTT	CASTHPRGPQHF
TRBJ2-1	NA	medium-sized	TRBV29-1	TGCAGCGTTGATTGGCATCCCAATGAGCAGTTCTTC	CSVDWHPNEQFF
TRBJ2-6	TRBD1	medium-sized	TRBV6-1	TGTGCCAGCACGGACAGGGTTGGGTCTGGGGCCAACGTCCTGACTTTC	CASTDRVGSGANVLTF
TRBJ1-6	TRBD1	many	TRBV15	TGTGCCACCAGCAGAGCCCTGGGACAGGGGGGGGATTCACCCCTCCACTTT	CATSRALGQGGDSPLHF
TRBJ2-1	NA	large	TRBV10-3	TGTGCCATCAGTGAGTGGGCGGACAATGAGCAGTTCTTC	CAISEWADNEQFF
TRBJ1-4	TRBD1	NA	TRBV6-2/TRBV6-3	TGTGCCAGCAGTCGCGGACAGGACCGAAATGAAAAACTGTTTTTT	CASSRGQDRNEKLFF
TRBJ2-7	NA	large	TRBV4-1	TGCGCCAGCAGCCAAGTAGCGTCTAACTCCTACGAGCAGTACTTC	CASSQVASNSYEQYF
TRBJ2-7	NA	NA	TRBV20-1	TGCAGTGCTAGAGCTGTAGCCGTTGAGTCCCCCAGCTCCTACGAGCAGTACTTC	CSARAVAVESPSSYEQYF
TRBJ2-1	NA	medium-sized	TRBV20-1	TGCAGTGCTAGGTGGGGAAATTACAATGAGCAGTTCTTC	CSARWGNYNEQFF
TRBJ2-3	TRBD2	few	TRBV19	TGTGCCAGTAGTACCCTAGCGGGGGGGCAAGGAGATACGCAGTATTTT	CASSTLAGGQGDTQYF
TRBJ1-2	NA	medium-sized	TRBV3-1	TGTGCCAGCAGCCAAAGCTATCGGGATTACTATGGCTACACCTTC	CASSQSYRDYYGYTF
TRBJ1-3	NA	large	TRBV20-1	TGCAGTGCTAGTAGGGAAAACACCATATATTTT	CSASRENTIYF
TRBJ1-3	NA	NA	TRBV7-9	TGTGCCAGCAGCATATCGGCTGGAAACACCATATATTTT	CASSISAGNTIYF
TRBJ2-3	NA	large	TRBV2	TGTGCCAGCAGTGAATATGGGGGGGGGCTTGCAGATACGCAGTATTTT	CASSEYGGGLADTQYF
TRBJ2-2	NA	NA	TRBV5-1	TGCGCCAGCAGCGTGCGTTCGGACACCGGGGAGCTGTTTTTT	CASSVRSDTGELFF
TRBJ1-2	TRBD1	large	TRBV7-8	TGTGCCAGCAGCCCGACAGGGAGAGGCTACACCTTC	CASSPTGRGYTF
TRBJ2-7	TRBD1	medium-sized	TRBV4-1	TGCGCCAGCAGCCAAGGGACAGGGGGGTCATACGAGCAGTACTTC	CASSQGTGGSYEQYF
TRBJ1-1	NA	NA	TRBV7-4	TGTGCCAGCAGCTTAGTAACAGAGGGCAACACTGAAGCTTTCTTT	CASSLVTEGNTEAFF